A few counts support the clone carrying this TCR beta chain. Its specificity is unknown. This entry comes from a study of T cell repertoires in cytomegalovirus infection. Study summary: Alongside well-studied HLA-B-restricted CMV epitopes, recently identified HLA-C-restricted CMV epitopes were also used. Public TCR beta signature analysis indicated the presence of both CMV infection and matching HLA type.

MiXCR was run by TCRdb on the reads, yielding one entry per CDR3 protein. The profile covers more than 250,000 distinct CDR3 sequences, with roughly 25% appearing a single time and 13% taken by the ten largest. V lost 7 bases to trimming and J lost 7 bases; unmatched junction nucleotides: 10. Germline V lookup: CDR1 SGHAT, CDR2 FQNNGV. The CDR3 spans 15 residues. Study findings and constraints: Dominating the ex vivo response were HLA-C-restricted CMV-specific TCR beta clonotypes. Identification of carriers of CMV plus the relevant HLA was performed using cumulative public TCR beta family frequency.

This sample comprised cultured PBMCs, obtained from culture after CMV antigen stimulation. The source of this sequence is a human donor in good health (CMV status not recorded). Some clones in this sample may be carry-over from other donors' samples. The V call is TRBV11-2, the J call TRBJ2-1; 10 nucleotides match TRBD1. The CDR3 spells CASTKTGGYGNEQFF. The CDR3, as DNA: TGTGCCAGCACCAAGACAGGGGGCTATGGGAATGAGCAGTTCTTC.